What follows describes a single T cell receptor beta chain. The data stem from a study of blood T cell repertoires in COVID-19. Turning to the study itself: Both acute and convalescent COVID-19 samples were obtained from the United States, Italy and Spain. Sample material is recorded as cDNA or gDNA derived from T cells, B-cell-depleted T cells, or PBMCs.

Methods used by the authors: Amplification of reference gene primers was used by the study to estimate nucleated cell counts. Assay used: immunoSEQ multiplex PCR; TCRdb lists only in-frame clones, some missing. For V, J and clone size, that table is used; D and trimming come from the DNA. Here the sample spans 20,000 to 25,000 clones, 73% being singletons. CDR1 and CDR2 (germline): KGHSH, LQKENI. V was clipped by 4 bases and J by 3 bases, with 10 bases between them. The CDR3 consists of 14 residues. The V gene is TRBV18, the J gene TRBJ1-5, with D perhaps TRBD1 (5 bases). Sequenced input: peripheral blood. The sequence was obtained from a human donor in a cohort sampled during active or convalescent COVID-19. The CDR3 spells CASSQGADNQPQHF. In DNA, the CDR3 is TGTGCCAGCTCACAAGGGGCGGACAATCAGCCCCAGCATTTT.